This T cell receptor (beta chain) was sequenced in a study of a mutant IDH1 vaccine in newly diagnosed glioma. Germline values: CDR1 GTSNPN, CDR2 SVGIG (reference sequence). The CDR3 totals 15 residues. Trimming shortened V by 3 bases and J by 8 bases, and 22 bases separated the two germline ends. To note about this clone: Antigen specificity is unknown.

The repertoire was sequenced with immunoSEQ multiplex PCR; TCRdb's copy has only in-frame clones and lacks some. This table has 52,000 or so clones, about three quarters appearing once. Time point of the sample: week 23, last vaccination. Vaccine doses each comprised 300 ug of mutant IDH1 20-mer peptide, with topical imiquimod. Sample: PBMCs, taken from a glioma patient whose treatment included an IDH1 peptide vaccine. The V gene is TRBV30, the J gene TRBJ1-2; TRBD1 is a possible D gene (6 bases). The origin of this receptor is a woman between 35 and 50 years old with glioma. Some clones in this sample may be carry-over from other donors' samples. Here the CDR3 DNA reads TGTGCCTGGAGGTTGGTGGGGGCGTCGGTAAGGGGCTACACCTTC. This sequence encodes CAWRLVGASVRGYTF.